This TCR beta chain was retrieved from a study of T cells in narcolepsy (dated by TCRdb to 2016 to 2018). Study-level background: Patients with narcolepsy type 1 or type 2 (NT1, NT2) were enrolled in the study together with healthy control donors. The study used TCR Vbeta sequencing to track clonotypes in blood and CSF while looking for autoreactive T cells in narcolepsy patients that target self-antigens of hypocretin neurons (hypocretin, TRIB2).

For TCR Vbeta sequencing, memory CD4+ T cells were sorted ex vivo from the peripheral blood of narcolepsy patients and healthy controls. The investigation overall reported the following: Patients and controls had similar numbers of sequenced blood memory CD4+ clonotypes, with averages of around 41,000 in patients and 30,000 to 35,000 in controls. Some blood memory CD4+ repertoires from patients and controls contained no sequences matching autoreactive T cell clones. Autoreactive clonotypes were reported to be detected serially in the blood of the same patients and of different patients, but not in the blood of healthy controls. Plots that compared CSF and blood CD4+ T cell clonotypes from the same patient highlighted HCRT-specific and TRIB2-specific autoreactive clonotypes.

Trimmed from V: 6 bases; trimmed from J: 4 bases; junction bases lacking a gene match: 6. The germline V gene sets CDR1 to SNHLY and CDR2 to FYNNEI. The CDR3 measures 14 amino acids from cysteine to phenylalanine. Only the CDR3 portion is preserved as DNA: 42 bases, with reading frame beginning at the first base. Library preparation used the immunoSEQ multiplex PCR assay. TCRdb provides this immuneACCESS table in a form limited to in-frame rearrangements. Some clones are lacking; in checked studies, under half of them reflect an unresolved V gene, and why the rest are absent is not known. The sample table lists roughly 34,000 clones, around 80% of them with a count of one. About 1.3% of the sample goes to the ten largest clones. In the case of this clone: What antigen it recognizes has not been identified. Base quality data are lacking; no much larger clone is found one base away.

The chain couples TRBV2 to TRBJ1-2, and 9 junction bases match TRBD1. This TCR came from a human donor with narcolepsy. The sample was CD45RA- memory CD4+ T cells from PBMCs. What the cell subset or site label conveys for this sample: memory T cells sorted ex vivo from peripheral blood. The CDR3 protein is CASSAGTGRYGYTF. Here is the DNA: TGTGCCAGCAGCGCCGGGACAGGGCGCTATGGCTACACCTTC.